The 32 T cell receptor beta chains below come from one sample, sequenced in a study of CD8 T cells in ankylosing spondylitis. TCRdb ran MiXCR on the 5' RACE reads and lists one entry per CDR3 protein. Among tens of thousands of distinct CDR3 sequences listed, less than 20% were seen once. The sample was blood. The receptors were sampled from a male donor with ankylosing spondylitis or in good health (not recorded which).

Points on this clonotype: At one end the junction does not follow the germline gene, possibly because of a read error. The gene calls are TRBV20-1 and TRBJ2-1; D is possibly TRBD2 (7 bases). The CDR3 is 15 residues long. CDR1 and CDR2 (germline): DFQATT, SNEGSKA (reference sequence). The CDR3 sequence: CSAIEGGRSYNEQFF. CDR3 nucleotide sequence: TGTAGTGCTATTGAGGGGGGGCGCTCTTACAATGAGCAGTTCTTC.

This clonotype was seen a few times. The V call is TRBV10-3, the J call TRBJ2-2; 12 nucleotides agree with TRBD2. The CDR3 sequence is 16 residues long. CDR1 ENHRY and CDR2 SYGVKD come from the germline V gene. With 8 bases clipped from V and 0 bases from J, the junction kept 4 bases outside the gene matches. The CDR3 loop reads CAIPTSGGSNTGELFF. The CDR3 coding sequence is TGTGCCATCCCGACTAGCGGGGGTTCGAACACCGGGGAGCTGTTTTTT.

V is TRBV7-9 and J is TRBJ1-1, with 10 bases fitting TRBD1. The trim removed 5 bases at V and 7 bases at J, leaving 1 base unmatched. This CDR3 region has 12 residues. Per the germline V gene, CDR1 is SEHNR and CDR2 is FQNEAQ (reference sequence). As DNA, the CDR3 is TGTGCCAGCAGCCGGGACAGGGGTGAAGCTTTCTTT. Its translation is CASSRDRGEAFF. Full variable domain (remainder filled in from reference TRBV7-9 and TRBJ1-1): DTGVSQNPRHKITKRGQNVTFRCDPISEHNRLYWYRQTLGQGPEFLTYFQNEAQLEKSRLLSDRFSAERPKGSFSTLEIQRTEQGDSAMYLCASSRDRGEAFFGQGTRLTVV.

The rearrangement links TRBV5-4 to TRBJ2-6; TRBD2 agrees at 7 bases. Unmatched junction bases numbered 9, after V lost 6 bases and J lost 0 bases. Germline V gene sequence: CDR1 SGHNT, CDR2 YYREEE (reference sequence). This CDR3 contains 17 residues. CDR3 sequence (DNA): TGTGCCAGCACCAGCGGGAACTCCATCTCTGGGGCCAACGTCCTGACTTTC. Translation: CASTSGNSISGANVLTF.

This clonotype showed up just a few times. The rearrangement links TRBV7-2 to TRBJ1-1; D not resolved. The CDR3 is 17 amino acids. Germline lookup yields CDR1 SGHTA and CDR2 FQGNSA. V lost 3 bases and J lost 2, with 19 bases in between. The CDR3 bases are TGTGCCAGCAGCTTTCCCCGGCATGGGAGGGAAAACACTGAAGCTTTCTTT. As protein: CASSFPRHGRENTEAFF. Combining the CDR3 with reference TRBV7-2 and TRBJ1-1 gives the whole variable domain GAGVSQSPSNKVTEKGKDVELRCDPISGHTALYWYRQSLGQGLEFLIYFQGNSAPDKSGLPSDRFSAERTGGSVSTLTIQRTQQEDSAVYLCASSFPRHGRENTEAFFGQGTRLTVV.

The rearrangement uses TRBV5-6 and TRBJ2-5, with D perhaps TRBD1 (6 bases). V gave up 7 bases and J gave up 3 bases, with 13 bases separating them. The CDR3 is 13 residues long. The V gene's germline CDR1 is SGHDT and CDR2 YYEEEE. CDR3 protein: CASGRDTEETQYF. The DNA of the CDR3 is TGTGCCAGCGGAAGGGACACGGAAGAGACCCAGTACTTC. Full variable domain (missing parts from reference TRBV5-6 and TRBJ2-5): DAGVTQSPTHLIKTRGQQVTLRCSPKSGHDTVSWYQQALGQGPQFIFQYYEEEERQRGNFPDRFSGHQFPNYSSELNVNALLLGDSALYLCASGRDTEETQYFGPGTRLLVL.

This clonotype was observed many times. V gene TRBV5-1 combines with J gene TRBJ2-7; D gene unclear. The ends were cut back, 0 bases at V and 0 bases at J, with 7 bases in the middle. The V gene's germline CDR1 is SGHRS and CDR2 YFSETQ. This CDR3 region has 14 residues. The CDR3 nucleotides read TGCGCCAGCAGCTTGGACATGACCTCCTACGAGCAGTACTTC. Protein product: CASSLDMTSYEQYF.

This sequence joins TRBV30 and TRBJ2-1; D gene ambiguous. The germline CDR1 and CDR2 sequences are GTSNPN and SVGIG (reference sequence). This CDR3 spans 12 amino acids. The V end was cut by 2 bases, the J end by 0 bases, with 2 bases between. CDR3 in DNA: TGTGCCTGGAGTTCCTCCTACAATGAGCAGTTCTTC. This sequence encodes CAWSSSYNEQFF.

This clonotype was observed at least ten times. This chain links TRBV5-1 with TRBJ2-1; 9 bases align to TRBD2. This CDR3 contains 16 residues. Per the germline V gene, CDR1 is SGHRS and CDR2 is YFSETQ. V was clipped by 0 bases and J by 4 bases; unmatched bases: 5. The CDR3 DNA is TGCGCCAGCAGCTTGGGTGGGCTAGCGGGATACAATGAGCAGTTCTTC. Its protein is CASSLGGLAGYNEQFF.

There are many counts of this clonotype. V and J are TRBV29-1 and TRBJ2-1, with a weak D call TRBD1 (5 bases). The CDR3 totals 14 residues. CDR1 and CDR2 from the germline V gene are SQVTM and ANQGSEA. V dropped 3 bases and J dropped 1 base, with 10 bases sitting between them. CDR3 bases: TGCAGCGTTGAGGTTAGGGGTTCCTACAATGAGCAGTTCTTC. This codes for CSVEVRGSYNEQFF.

This clonotype was seen at least ten times. CDR3 in amino acids: CAISESSSGELFF. CDR3 in DNA: TGTGCCATCAGTGAGTCAAGTTCCGGGGAGCTGTTTTTT. V is TRBV10-3 and J is TRBJ2-2; D is uncertain. The germline V gene has CDR1 ENHRY and CDR2 SYGVKD. This CDR3 is built from 13 residues. V lost 0 bases, J lost 6 bases, and 5 bases lay in between.

The J gene is TRBJ2-4, the V gene TRBV20-1; 8 bases fit TRBD2. Unmatched junction bases numbered 9, after V lost 5 bases and J lost 0 bases. The CDR3 loop spans 16 amino acids. CDR1 is DFQATT and CDR2 is SNEGSKA in the germline V gene (reference sequence). The CDR3 spells CSASTTSGLAKNIQYF. The CDR3 DNA is TGCAGTGCTTCAACCACTAGCGGTCTAGCCAAAAACATTCAGTACTTC.

This clonotype was seen many times. The chain employs TRBV28 and TRBJ2-4; D is possibly TRBD1 (5 bases). With 6 bases removed from V and 0 bases from J, the gap between germline ends came to 21 bases. The CDR3 spans 18 residues. Germline CDR1 is MDHEN and CDR2 is SYDVKM. In DNA, the CDR3 is TGTGCCAGCAGCGGAAGTTCATACAGGCCCCTAGCCAAAAACATTCAGTACTTC. This codes for CASSGSSYRPLAKNIQYF.

The rearrangement joins TRBV20-1 to TRBJ2-5; D is unclear. CDR1 is DFQATT and CDR2 is SNEGSKA in the germline V gene (reference sequence). With 5 bases removed from V and 2 bases from J, the gap between germline ends came to 12 bases. The CDR3 sequence is 13 residues long. CDR3 nucleotides: TGCAGTGCTTTACGACCCAATCAAGAGACCCAGTACTTC. The encoded protein is CSALRPNQETQYF.

The chain combines TRBV6-2 or TRBV6-3 with TRBJ1-2; no clear D gene. The CDR3 contains 12 residues. Looked up from germline, CDR1 is MNHEY and CDR2 is SVGEGT. Trimming shortened V by 5 bases and J by 8 bases, and 12 bases separated the two germline ends. CDR3 sequence (DNA): TGTGCCAGCAGTGTCCTCGGCAGAGGCTACACCTTC. Protein product: CASSVLGRGYTF.

The table lists this clonotype with many counts. V usage is TRBV29-1 and J usage is TRBJ2-2; D uncertain. Deletions cut 3 bases from V and 2 bases from J, with 10 bases between. Germline-derived CDR1 and CDR2 are SQVTM and ANQGSEA. This CDR3 is built from 14 residues. The CDR3 sequence: CSVESWLNTGELFF. In DNA form, the CDR3 reads TGCAGCGTTGAGTCGTGGCTTAACACCGGGGAGCTGTTTTTT.

This clonotype has ten or more counts. The chain is built from TRBV27 and TRBJ2-7, with a possible D match to TRBD2 (5 bases). Per germline, CDR1 MNHEY and CDR2 SMNVEV (reference sequence). The CDR3 runs to 14 residues. V was shortened by 5 bases and J by 8 bases, with 19 bases between the two germline ends. Written as DNA, the CDR3 is TGTGCCAGCAGTGTCGGGATCTTTACTGGCAAGCAGTACTTC. Translation: CASSVGIFTGKQYF.

This sequence joins TRBV3-1 and TRBJ2-1, with TRBD2 identical over 9 bases. Germline loops: CDR1 LGHDT, CDR2 YNNKEL (reference sequence). The CDR3 runs to 17 residues. Trimming cost V 0 bases and J 3 bases; bases outside gene matches: 6. The CDR3 DNA reads as TGTGCCAGCAGCCAAGAGAGCCTAGCGGGAATCTACAATGAGCAGTTCTTC. Its translation: CASSQESLAGIYNEQFF.

The rearrangement links TRBV4-2 to TRBJ2-5; TRBD1 matches 11 bases. Losses at the gene ends were 3 bases for V and 3 bases for J; bases not matched to a gene: 3. The CDR3 contains 15 residues. The germline CDR1 and CDR2 sequences are LGHNA and YNFKEQ. DNA for the CDR3: TGTGCCAGCAGCCATGGGGACAGGGGGGAAGAGACCCAGTACTTC. Amino acids: CASSHGDRGEETQYF.

Ten or more counts support this clonotype. The rearrangement joins TRBV20-1 to TRBJ2-3; D is unresolved. V shed 5 bases and J shed 5 bases, with 14 bases lying between them. Germline values: CDR1 DFQATT, CDR2 SNEGSKA (reference sequence). The CDR3 spans 13 residues. Here the CDR3 reads CSAPPGWGDTQYF. In nucleotides, the CDR3 is TGCAGTGCTCCCCCAGGCTGGGGAGATACGCAGTATTTT.

This sequence joins TRBV6-4 and TRBJ2-3; D uncertain. Germline V gives CDR1 MRHNA, CDR2 SNTAGT. This CDR3 region has 14 residues. Between the trimmed V and J ends, which lost 2 bases and 0 bases, there was a span of 6 bases. This CDR3 reads CASSDEGSTDTQYF. CDR3 nucleotides: TGTGCCAGCAGTGACGAAGGGAGCACAGATACGCAGTATTTT.

There are many counts of this clonotype. The CDR3 loop reads CASSLSGTGGINEQFF. The CDR3 DNA reads TGCGCCAGCAGCTTGTCGGGTACAGGGGGGATCAATGAGCAGTTCTTC. This chain connects TRBV5-1 to TRBJ2-1, with 8 bases fitting TRBD1. This CDR3 region has 16 residues. The J segment lost 6 bases and the V segment lost 1 base, leaving 9 bases of the junction unmatched. Germline CDR1 reads SGHRS; CDR2 reads YFSETQ. The full variable domain, completed using reference TRBV5-1 and TRBJ2-1, is KAGVTQTPRYLIKTRGQQVTLSCSPISGHRSVSWYQQTPGQGLQFLFEYFSETQRNKGNFPGRFSGRQFSNSRSEMNVSTLELGDSALYLCASSLSGTGGINEQFFGPGTRLTVL.

This clonotype was seen repeatedly, ten times or more. In nucleotides, the CDR3 is TGCAGCGTTGAAGTCCAGGGGGACAAGGACACTGAAGCTTTCTTT. Its protein product is CSVEVQGDKDTEAFF. This chain connects TRBV29-1 to TRBJ1-1, with 7 bases fitting TRBD1. Per the germline V gene, CDR1 is SQVTM and CDR2 is ANQGSEA. This CDR3 region has 15 residues. J lost 3 bases, V lost 1 base, and 8 bases had no gene match.

This clonotype was counted a few times. This sequence joins TRBV20-1 and TRBJ2-3, with 9 bases aligning to TRBD1. J lost 2 bases, V lost 4 bases, and 7 bases had no gene match. This CDR3 is 15 amino acids long. The germline CDR1 and CDR2 sequences are DFQATT and SNEGSKA (reference sequence). The CDR3 DNA reads TGCAGTGCTATCTCCGGGACAGGGCACACAGATACGCAGTATTTT. Encoded protein: CSAISGTGHTDTQYF.

This clonotype was observed many times. The V gene is TRBV5-8, the J gene TRBJ2-1; D not resolved. Germline-derived CDR1 and CDR2 are SGHTS and YDEGEE. This CDR3 spans 12 amino acids. The V gene lost 2 bases and the J gene lost 9 bases, with 9 bases spanning the gap. The chain's CDR3 is CASSLGRLEQFF. The CDR3 DNA is TGTGCCAGCAGCTTAGGGCGCCTTGAGCAGTTCTTC. Filled out from reference TRBV5-8 and TRBJ2-1, the complete variable domain reads EAGVTQSPTHLIKTRGQQATLRCSPISGHTSVYWYQQALGLGLQFLLWYDEGEERNRGNFPPRFSGRQFPNYSSELNVNALELEDSALYLCASSLGRLEQFFGPGTRLTVL.

The chain links TRBV9 to TRBJ2-1; TRBD2 aligns across 9 bases. Germline V CDR1 and CDR2: SGDLS, YYNGEE. With V trimmed by 4 bases and J by 5 bases, 10 bases remained unmatched. The CDR3 is made up of 16 amino acids. The CDR3, as DNA: TGTGCCAGCAGCCCCCATAGCGGGAGACCCAACAATGAGCAGTTCTTC. This translates into CASSPHSGRPNNEQFF.

This clonotype was seen repeatedly, ten times or more. The chain joins TRBV4-3 to TRBJ2-2; possibly TRBD2 for D (5 bases). Trimming took 7 bases from V and 7 from J, leaving 10 bases between them. Germline CDR1 is LGHNA and CDR2 is YSLEER. This CDR3 region has 12 residues. CDR3 in amino acids: CASTDGVGELFF. In nucleotides, the CDR3 is TGCGCCAGCACGGACGGGGTCGGGGAGCTGTTTTTT.

V is TRBV29-1 and J is TRBJ2-2; D remains ambiguous. V lost 2 bases to trimming and J lost 0 bases, with 4 bases between them. Per the germline V gene, CDR1 is SQVTM and CDR2 is ANQGSEA. This CDR3 spans 13 amino acids. The CDR3 protein is CSVERTNTGELFF. In nucleotides, the CDR3 is TGCAGCGTTGAAAGAACGAACACCGGGGAGCTGTTTTTT.

This clonotype was counted between two and nine times. The chain couples TRBV5-1 to TRBJ2-7; TRBD2 agrees at 11 bases. Germline V gene sequence: CDR1 SGHRS, CDR2 YFSETQ. V lost 1 base and J lost 5; bases outside the gene matches: 5. CDR3 length: 15 amino acids. The CDR3 is CASSLTSGRLHEQYF. CDR3 DNA sequence: TGCGCCAGCAGCTTGACTAGCGGGAGATTACACGAGCAGTACTTC.

This clonotype came up once. The V call is TRBV28, the J call TRBJ1-6; unclear D gene. Trimming took 6 bases from V and 3 from J, leaving 12 bases between them. CDR3 size: 15 residues. Germline V lookup: CDR1 MDHEN, CDR2 SYDVKM. The CDR3 here is CASSPSGVYNSPLHF. DNA for the CDR3: TGTGCCAGCAGCCCGAGCGGGGTCTATAATTCACCCCTCCACTTT. Full variable domain (outside the CDR3, taken from reference TRBV28 and TRBJ1-6): DVKVTQSSRYLVKRTGEKVFLECVQDMDHENMFWYRQDPGLGLRLIYFSYDVKMKEKGDIPEGYSVSREKKERFSLILESASTNQTSMYLCASSPSGVYNSPLHFGNGTRLTVT.

This clonotype occurred many times. V gene TRBV27 combines with J gene TRBJ2-3, with 9 bases matching TRBD2. The CDR3 extends over 15 amino acids. Unmatched junction bases numbered 7, after V lost 3 bases and J lost 6 bases. Per the germline V gene, CDR1 is MNHEY and CDR2 is SMNVEV (reference sequence). The CDR3 is CASSFWRGGQDTQYF. The CDR3 DNA follows: TGTGCCAGCAGTTTCTGGCGGGGGGGCCAGGATACGCAGTATTTT.

The sample holds a few counts of this clonotype. This chain's CDR3 is CASSSTGVNEQFF. CDR3 bases: TGTGCCAGCAGCTCGACAGGGGTTAATGAGCAGTTCTTC. The chain employs TRBV7-9 and TRBJ2-1; 8 positions agree with TRBD1. In germline, CDR1 is SEHNR, CDR2 FQNEAQ (reference sequence). The V and J ends lost 4 bases and 7 bases, in that order; junction bases with no gene match: 3. This CDR3 is 13 amino acids long.